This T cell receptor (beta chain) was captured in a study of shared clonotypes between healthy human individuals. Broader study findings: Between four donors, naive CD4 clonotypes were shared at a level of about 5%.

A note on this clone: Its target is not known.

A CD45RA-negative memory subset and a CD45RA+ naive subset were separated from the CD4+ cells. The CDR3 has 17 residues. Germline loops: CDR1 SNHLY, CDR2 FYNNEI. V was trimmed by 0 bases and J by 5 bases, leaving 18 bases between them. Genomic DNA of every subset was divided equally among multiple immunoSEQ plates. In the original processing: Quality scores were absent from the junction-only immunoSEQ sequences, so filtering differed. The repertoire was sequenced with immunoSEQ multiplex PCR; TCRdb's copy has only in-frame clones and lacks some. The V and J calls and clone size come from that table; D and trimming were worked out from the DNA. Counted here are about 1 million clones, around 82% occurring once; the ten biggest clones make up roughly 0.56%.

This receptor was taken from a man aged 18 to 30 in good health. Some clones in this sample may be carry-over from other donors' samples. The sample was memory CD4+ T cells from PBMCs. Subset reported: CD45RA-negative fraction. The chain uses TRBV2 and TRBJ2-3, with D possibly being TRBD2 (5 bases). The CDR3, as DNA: TGTGCCAGCAGTGAAGCGCACTTTGGGCTGGCGGGAGATACGCAGTATTTT. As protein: CASSEAHFGLAGDTQYF.